This T cell receptor beta chain was sequenced for a study of T cells in Graves' hyperthyroidism and ophthalmopathy (dated by TCRdb to the late 2010s). For context, the study as a whole: A discovery cohort of roughly 100 patients, roughly 43 with Graves' ophthalmopathy and 55 to 60 with stable Graves' hyperthyroidism, was used to find distinguishing TCR V-J signatures. Whether ophthalmopathy could be predicted prospectively was tested in an independent validation cohort made up of roughly 19 hyperthyroidism patients plus 17 patients who later progressed to ophthalmopathy. The approximately 90 discovery patients were divided at random into training and test sets in a 7:3 ratio. In addition, the study compared T-cell repertoires in thyroid tissue and in blood from five or six Graves' hyperthyroidism patients. After sampling, hyperthyroidism patients received methimazole starting at 30 mg daily, and ophthalmopathy patients received high-dose intravenous methylprednisolone. According to the paper, TCR Vbeta CDR3 sequencing was carried out on 135 peripheral blood samples, which came from under 50 ophthalmopathy, 80 or so hyperthyroidism and approximately 17 progressor patients.

Overall study outcomes, separate from this receptor: Blood samples also contained most of the expanded thyroid clonotypes (frequency above 0.001), which suggests that blood repertoires may reflect thyroid immune responses. During validation, the model predicted progression to ophthalmopathy a median of around six months ahead of onset, with around 71% sensitivity and about 72% specificity. Ophthalmopathy was separated from stable hyperthyroidism by a 13 V-J signature model, with around 88% sensitivity and around 81% specificity obtained in cross-validation and 80%/75% obtained in testing. No statistical method was used to fix the sample size in advance, and group allocation was not hidden from the investigators.

Amplification of TCR beta CDR3 regions was carried out from RNA transcripts. The first round of RT-PCR for the TCR CDR3 was performed with the HTBI primer set and the Qiagen OneStep RT-PCR kit. Libraries were constructed in a second round of multiplex PCR, after which size selection and purification were performed. Paired-end sequencing of the libraries was performed with 100 bp reads on an Illumina HiSeq2000. The authors' pipeline ran thus. SOAPnuke was used to process the raw data, with reads discarded if the reads contained adapters or uncalled bases, had a mean Phred below 15, or lacked an exact constant-primer or identifier match. COPE v1.2.5 was used to merge high-quality paired reads, and clonotypes were defined as unique nucleotide sequences. MiTCR v1.1 was used to align clonotypes to the IMGT TRBV, TRBD and TRBJ reference segments. Only V-J combinations with frequency above 0.0001, covering approximately 99% of repertoires, were analysed. A TCS score was defined as the ratio between F50 (clonal expansion) and ExV (chaos), using BLOSUM62-based TCRdist between CDR3 peptides within each V-J. Welch's t-statistics and random forest reduced approximately 520 V-J features to 10 to 15, which were used in a naive Bayes classifier (R e1071). The Morisita-Horn index was used to measure how similar the thyroid and blood repertoires were. TCRdb applied fastp at Q25 and MiXCR to the public reads, then kept only in-frame beta chains. Rows are combined by CDR3 protein, so each entry shows the most common genes and DNA. The V and J calls and clone size are TCRdb's, not the authors'. This sample has about 95,000 distinct CDR3 sequences in its table, and about 37% of those were observed once. The ten largest clones take up roughly a tenth of the sample.

Stable Graves' hyperthyroidism was defined as no progression to ophthalmopathy during 18 months of follow-up. The hyperthyroidism patients were between 18 and 65 years old and newly diagnosed, with a disease duration of less than 2 months. Exclusion was applied to patients with uncontrolled infections, other autoimmune diseases, pregnancy or lactation. Diagnoses were based on clinical symptoms, serum thyroxine and TRAb, thyroid ultrasound and orbital computed tomography. Trizol reagent was used to extract total RNA, and RNA quality was then checked on an Agilent 2100 Bioanalyzer. The CDR3 runs 14 amino acids, cysteine and phenylalanine included. Left in the record is the CDR3 DNA by itself, 42 bases read in frame from the first base. In the germline V gene (reference sequence), CDR1 corresponds to DFQATT and CDR2 to SNEGSKA. Cut back by 1 base and 4 bases, the V and J ends lie 10 bases apart. This clonotype was counted ten times or more. The antigen it recognizes is unknown. Per-base quality was not reported, and no clone a single base away is much larger than it.

The sequencing sample was made of peripheral blood or thyroid tissue (not recorded which). The receptor was isolated from a woman in her 30s with Graves' hyperthyroidism. This sequence uses TRBV20-1 and TRBJ2-2; TRBD2 might be the D gene, on 6 matching bases. The CDR3: CSARGLGGTGELFF. The DNA sequence follows: TGCAGTGCTAGAGGCCTGGGGGGCACCGGGGAGCTGTTTTTT.